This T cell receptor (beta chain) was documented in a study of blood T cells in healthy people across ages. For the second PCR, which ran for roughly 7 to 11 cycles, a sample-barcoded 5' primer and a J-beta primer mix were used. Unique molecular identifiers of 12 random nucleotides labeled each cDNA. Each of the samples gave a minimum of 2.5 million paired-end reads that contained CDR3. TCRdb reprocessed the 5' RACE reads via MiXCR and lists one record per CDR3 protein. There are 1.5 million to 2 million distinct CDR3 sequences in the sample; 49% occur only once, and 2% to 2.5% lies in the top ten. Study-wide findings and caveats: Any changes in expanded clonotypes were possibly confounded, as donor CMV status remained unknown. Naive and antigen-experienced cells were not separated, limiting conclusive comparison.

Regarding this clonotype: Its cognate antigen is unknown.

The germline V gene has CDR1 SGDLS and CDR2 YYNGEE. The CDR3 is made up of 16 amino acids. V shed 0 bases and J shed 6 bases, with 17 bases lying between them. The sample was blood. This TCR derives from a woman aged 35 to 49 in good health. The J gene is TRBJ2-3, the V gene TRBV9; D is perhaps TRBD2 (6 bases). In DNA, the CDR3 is TGTGCCAGCAGCGTAGGGTTAGCCCGTGCGGGGGATACGCAGTATTTT. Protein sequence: CASSVGLARAGDTQYF. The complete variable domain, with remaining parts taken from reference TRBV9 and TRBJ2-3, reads DSGVTQTPKHLITATGQRVTLRCSPRSGDLSVYWYQQSLDQGLQFLIQYYNGEERAKGNILERFSAQQFPDLHSELNLSSLELGDSALYFCASSVGLARAGDTQYFGPGTRLTVL.